This T cell receptor (beta chain) was captured in a study of blood T cells in healthy people across ages. The CDR3 sequence is 16 residues long. The germline gives CDR1 MNHNS, CDR2 SASEGT. A J-beta primer mix and a sample-barcoded 5' primer were used in a second PCR of about 6 to 12 cycles. TCRdb re-derived calls from the 5' RACE reads in MiXCR, one entry per CDR3 protein. This table has around 2 million distinct CDR3 sequences, more than 35% appearing once. Donation came from healthy Caucasian individuals in Russia who were aged about 6 to 90. For every donor, a draw yielded around 10 milliliters of peripheral blood.

The rearrangement joins TRBV6-1 to TRBJ2-5; 9 bases match TRBD2. Gene TRBJ2-7 matches the end of the DNA better, so the J call may be wrong. The source is a human donor in good health. Sequenced sample: blood. The CDR3 nucleotides are TGTGCCAGCAGTGAGGTAGCTAGCGGGGTAACCTACGAGCAGTACTTC. It encodes CASSEVASGVTYEQYF.